This entry features one T cell receptor beta chain sequence. The antigen remains undetermined. Sorted-subset replicate PCRs used approximately 190 ng of genomic DNA. This amount corresponded to about 30,000 T cell genomes. Profiled with immunoSEQ multiplex PCR; TCRdb holds only in-frame clones, not every one. Found here are roughly 2 million clones, about 94% of them singletons; the top ten hold roughly 0.13%. The sample belongs to a study of shared clonotypes between healthy human individuals. Turning to the study itself: Each donor's CD4 naive and CD4 memory cells filled three plates apiece, CD8 naive two, and CD8 memory one.

CDR1 is MGHRA, CDR2 YSYEKL, per germline. This CDR3 contains 15 residues. V lost 1 base and J lost 8, with 15 bases in between. Study outcomes and limitations: Across subsets, estimated richness was generally greater for naive than for memory populations. Among non-shared clonotypes, generation probabilities were lower than among those shared by all four donors.

V and J are TRBV4-1 and TRBJ2-1, with unresolved D. Sequencing was performed on naive CD4+ T cells sorted from blood. Subset noted: CD45RA+ positively selected. The receptor was isolated from a man younger than 35 in good health. The CDR3 DNA follows: TGCGCCAGCAGCCAAGCGATCGCGAGCCGCCATGAGCAGTTCTTC. It encodes CASSQAIASRHEQFF.